The 4 T cell receptor beta chains below come from one sample, sequenced in a study of T-cell memory formation after mild COVID-19. TCRdb reprocessed the 5' RACE reads via MiXCR and lists one record per CDR3 protein. The profile shows 350,000 to 550,000 distinct CDR3 sequences, about 20% of them singletons. The specimen sequenced was PBMCs or a T cell subset sorted from them (not recorded which). Every receptor here comes from a man aged 18-30 years who had mild COVID-19 (a few samples of this study predate the infection). Cell type and time point are not known.

This clonotype was seen only a few times. The V and J genes are TRBV24-1 and TRBJ2-1; TRBD2 aligns across 16 bases. CDR3 length equals 17 residues. Germline CDR1 is KGHDR and CDR2 is SFDVKD. Trimming took 5 bases from V and 7 from J; bases not matched to a gene: 7. In DNA form, the CDR3 reads TGTGCCACCAGTGTCGGGACTAGCGGGGGGGCGGCGAATGAGCAGTTCTTC. Encoded protein: CATSVGTSGGAANEQFF.

The genes are TRBV7-6 and TRBJ1-1, with D maybe TRBD1 (5 bases). Germline CDR1 and CDR2: SGHVS and FNYEAQ. The CDR3 has 19 amino acids. V was pared by 0 bases and J by 0 bases, with 20 bases between. The CDR3 nucleotides read TGTGCCAGCAGCTTAGCCCCTCCCGGAGGAACAGGTTTGAACACTGAAGCTTTCTTT. Translation gives CASSLAPPGGTGLNTEAFF.

A few counts support this clonotype. The gene calls are TRBV7-3 and TRBJ1-1; TRBD1 matches 12 bases. Germline trimming cut 5 bases from V and 8 bases from J; bases unmatched to any gene: 9. This CDR3 contains 15 residues. The V gene's germline CDR1 is SGHTA and CDR2 FQGTGA. This CDR3 is CASSLGQGALEEAFF. The CDR3 region has the DNA TGTGCCAGCAGCCTGGGACAGGGGGCCTTAGAGGAAGCTTTCTTT.

This clonotype was counted a few times. This CDR3 is CASSYPASGELFF. DNA for the CDR3: TGTGCCAGCAGTTACCCCGCGAGCGGGGAGCTGTTTTTT. The chain has TRBV6-5 and TRBJ2-2; D unresolved. The CDR3 contains 13 residues. Looked up from germline, CDR1 is MNHEY and CDR2 is SVGAGI. Trimming took off 2 bases at V and 7 bases at J, with 8 bases between the two ends.